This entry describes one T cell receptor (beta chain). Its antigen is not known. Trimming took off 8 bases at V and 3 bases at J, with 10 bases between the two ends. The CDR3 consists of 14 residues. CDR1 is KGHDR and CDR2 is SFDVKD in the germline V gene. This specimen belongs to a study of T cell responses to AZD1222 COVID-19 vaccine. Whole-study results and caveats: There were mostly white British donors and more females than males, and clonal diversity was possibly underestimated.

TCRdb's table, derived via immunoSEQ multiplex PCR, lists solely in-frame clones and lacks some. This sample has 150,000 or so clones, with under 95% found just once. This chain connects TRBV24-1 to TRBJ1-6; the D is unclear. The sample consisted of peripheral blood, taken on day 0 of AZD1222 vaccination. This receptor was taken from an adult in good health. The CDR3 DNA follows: TGTGCCACCATGGTCAACCTCTATAATTCACCCCTCCACTTT. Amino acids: CATMVNLYNSPLHF.